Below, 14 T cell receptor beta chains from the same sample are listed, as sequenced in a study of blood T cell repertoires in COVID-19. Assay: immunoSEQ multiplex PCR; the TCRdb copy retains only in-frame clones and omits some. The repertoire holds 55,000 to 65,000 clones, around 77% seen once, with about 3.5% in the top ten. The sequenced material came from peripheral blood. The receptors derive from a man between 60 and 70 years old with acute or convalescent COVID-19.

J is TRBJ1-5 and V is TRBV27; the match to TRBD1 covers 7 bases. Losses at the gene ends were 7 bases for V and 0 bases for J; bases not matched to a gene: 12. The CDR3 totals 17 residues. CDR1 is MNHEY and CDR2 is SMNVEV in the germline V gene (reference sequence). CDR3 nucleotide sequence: TGTGCCAGCAAAACCACAGGGGTCCCATATAGCAATCAGCCCCAGCATTTT. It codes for CASKTTGVPYSNQPQHF.

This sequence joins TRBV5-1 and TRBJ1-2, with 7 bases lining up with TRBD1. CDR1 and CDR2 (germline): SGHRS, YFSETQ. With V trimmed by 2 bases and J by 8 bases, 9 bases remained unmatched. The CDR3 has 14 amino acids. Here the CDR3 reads CASSFDGTVRGYTF. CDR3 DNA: TGCGCCAGCAGCTTTGACGGGACAGTACGAGGCTACACCTTC.

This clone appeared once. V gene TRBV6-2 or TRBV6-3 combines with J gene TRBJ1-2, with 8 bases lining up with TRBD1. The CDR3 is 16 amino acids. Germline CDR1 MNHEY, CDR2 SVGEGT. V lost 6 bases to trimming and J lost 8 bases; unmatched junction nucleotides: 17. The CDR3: CASSPGQEPPVTGYTF. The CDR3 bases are TGTGCCAGCAGCCCGGGACAGGAGCCTCCCGTGACCGGCTACACCTTC.

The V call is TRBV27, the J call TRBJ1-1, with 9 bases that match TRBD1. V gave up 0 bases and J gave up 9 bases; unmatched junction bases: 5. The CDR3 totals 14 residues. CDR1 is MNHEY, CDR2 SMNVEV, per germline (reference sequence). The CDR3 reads CASSLSGGTGKAFF. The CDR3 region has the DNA TGTGCCAGCAGTTTATCGGGGGGGACAGGGAAAGCTTTCTTT.

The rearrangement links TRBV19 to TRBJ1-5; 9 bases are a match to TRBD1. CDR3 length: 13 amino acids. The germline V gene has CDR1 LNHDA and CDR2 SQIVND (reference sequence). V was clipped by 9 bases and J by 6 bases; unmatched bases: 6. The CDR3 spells CASTTGGGQPQHF. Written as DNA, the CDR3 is TGTGCCAGCACAACAGGGGGCGGTCAGCCCCAGCATTTT.

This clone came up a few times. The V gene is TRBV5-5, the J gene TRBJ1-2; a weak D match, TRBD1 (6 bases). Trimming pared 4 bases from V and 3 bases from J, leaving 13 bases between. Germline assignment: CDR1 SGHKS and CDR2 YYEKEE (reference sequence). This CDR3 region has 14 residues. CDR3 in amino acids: CASSEQGTYYGYTF. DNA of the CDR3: TGTGCCAGCAGCGAACAGGGAACCTACTATGGCTACACCTTC.

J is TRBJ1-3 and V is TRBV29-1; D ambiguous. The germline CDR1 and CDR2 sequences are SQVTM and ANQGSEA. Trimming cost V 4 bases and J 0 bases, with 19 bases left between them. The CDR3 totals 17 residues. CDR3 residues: CSVVFWLDGDSGNTIYF. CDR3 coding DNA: TGCAGCGTTGTGTTTTGGCTGGATGGAGACTCTGGAAACACCATATATTTT.

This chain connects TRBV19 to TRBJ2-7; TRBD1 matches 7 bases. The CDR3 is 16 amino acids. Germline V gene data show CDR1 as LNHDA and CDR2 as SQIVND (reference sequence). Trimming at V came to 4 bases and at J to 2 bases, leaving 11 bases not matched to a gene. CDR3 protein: CASSRDTGVGTYEQYF. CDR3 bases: TGTGCCAGTAGTAGAGACACAGGGGTGGGTACCTACGAGCAGTACTTC.

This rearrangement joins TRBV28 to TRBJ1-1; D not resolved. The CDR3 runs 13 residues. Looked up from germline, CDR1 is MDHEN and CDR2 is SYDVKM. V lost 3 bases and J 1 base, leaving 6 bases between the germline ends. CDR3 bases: TGTGCCAGCAGTTTGGCCGCGAACACTGAAGCTTTCTTT. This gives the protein CASSLAANTEAFF.

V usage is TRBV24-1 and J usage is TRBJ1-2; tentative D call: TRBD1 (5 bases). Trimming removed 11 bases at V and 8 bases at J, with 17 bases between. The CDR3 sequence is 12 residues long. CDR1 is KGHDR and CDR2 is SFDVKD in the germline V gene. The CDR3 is CAIGQPLTGYTF. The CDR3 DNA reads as TGTGCCATCGGACAACCCCTCACCGGCTACACCTTC.

Written as DNA, the CDR3 is TGTGCCCCACCGAGGCGCCAGCCCCAGCATTTT. Translation: CAPPRRQPQHF. V is TRBV30 and J is TRBJ1-5; D is uncertain. Germline CDR1 and CDR2: GTSNPN and SVGIG (reference sequence). Deletions cut 8 bases from V and 7 bases from J, with 12 bases between. The CDR3 is 11 amino acids.

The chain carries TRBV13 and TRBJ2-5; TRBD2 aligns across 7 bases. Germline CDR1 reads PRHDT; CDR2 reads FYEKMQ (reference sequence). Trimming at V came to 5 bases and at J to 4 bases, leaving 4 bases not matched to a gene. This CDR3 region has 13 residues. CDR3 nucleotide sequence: TGTGCCAGCAGCCCGGGCGGGGGAGAGACCCAGTACTTC. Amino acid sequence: CASSPGGGETQYF.

The CDR3 nucleotides read TGCGCCAGCCACAGTCCCCCGCGGACAGTACAAGAGACCCAGTACTTC. This translates into CASHSPPRTVQETQYF. V usage is TRBV10-1 and J usage is TRBJ2-5; TRBD1 is a possible D gene (6 bases). Trimming removed 8 bases from V and 2 bases from J, with 21 bases in between. The CDR3 spans 16 residues. The V gene's germline CDR1 is WNHNN and CDR2 SYGVQD (reference sequence).

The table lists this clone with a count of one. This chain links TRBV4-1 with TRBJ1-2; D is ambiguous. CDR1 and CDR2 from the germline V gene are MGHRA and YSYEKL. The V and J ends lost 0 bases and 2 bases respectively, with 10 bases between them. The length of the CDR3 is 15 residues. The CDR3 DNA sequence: TGCGCCAGCAGCCAAGATCCCGGCGGAAACTATGGCTACACCTTC. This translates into CASSQDPGGNYGYTF.